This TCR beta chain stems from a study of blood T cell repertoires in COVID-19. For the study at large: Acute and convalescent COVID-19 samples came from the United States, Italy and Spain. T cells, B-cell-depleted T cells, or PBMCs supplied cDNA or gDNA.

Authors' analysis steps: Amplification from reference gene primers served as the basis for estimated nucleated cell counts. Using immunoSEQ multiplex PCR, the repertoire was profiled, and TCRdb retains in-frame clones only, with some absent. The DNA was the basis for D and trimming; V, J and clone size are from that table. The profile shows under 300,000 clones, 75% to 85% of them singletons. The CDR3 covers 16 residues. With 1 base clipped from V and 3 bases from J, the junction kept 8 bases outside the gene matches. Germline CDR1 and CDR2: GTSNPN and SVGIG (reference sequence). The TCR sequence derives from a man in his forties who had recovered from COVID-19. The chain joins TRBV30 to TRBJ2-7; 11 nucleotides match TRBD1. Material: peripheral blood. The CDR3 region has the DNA TGTGCCTGGAGTGCCGGGACAGGGGGTTCTGGCTACGAGCAGTACTTC. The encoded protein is CAWSAGTGGSGYEQYF. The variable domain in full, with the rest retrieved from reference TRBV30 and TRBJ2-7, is SQTIHQWPATLVQPVGSPLSLECTVEGTSNPNLYWYRQAAGRGLQLLFYSVGIGQISSEVPQNLSASRPQDRQFILSSKKLLLSDSGFYLCAWSAGTGGSGYEQYFGPGTRLTVT.